These 4 T cell receptor beta chains originate from one sample sequenced in a study of T cells in Graves' hyperthyroidism and ophthalmopathy. The CDR3 regions of TCR beta were amplified from RNA transcripts. HTBI primers drove first-round RT-PCR of the TCR CDR3. TCRdb processed the multiplex PCR reads anew with MiXCR; each CDR3 protein has one entry. The table has a few hundred thousand distinct CDR3 sequences, around 20% seen once. The sequenced sample was blood. The receptors shown here come from a man aged 18 to 29 with Graves' ophthalmopathy.

This clonotype came up many times. The rearrangement uses TRBV18 and TRBJ2-3; possibly TRBD1 for D (6 bases). This CDR3 has 14 amino acids. Germline V CDR1 and CDR2: KGHSH, LQKENI. Trimming pared 1 base from V and 2 bases from J, leaving 7 bases between. The CDR3 sequence: CASSPQGDTDTQYF. The CDR3 DNA follows: TGTGCCAGCTCACCACAGGGGGACACAGATACGCAGTATTTT. Full variable domain (outside the CDR3, taken from reference TRBV18 and TRBJ2-3): NAGVMQNPRHLVRRRGQEARLRCSPMKGHSHVYWYRQLPEEGLKFMVYLQKENIIDESGMPKERFSAEFPKEGPSILRIQQVVRGDSAAYFCASSPQGDTDTQYFGPGTRLTVL.

This clonotype was seen ten or more times. J is TRBJ2-7 and V is TRBV13; 9 nucleotides match TRBD2. CDR1 and CDR2 (germline): PRHDT, FYEKMQ (reference sequence). The CDR3 extends over 13 amino acids. J was trimmed by 7 bases and V by 2 bases; bases with no gene match: 3. CDR3 coding DNA: TGTGCCAGCAGCTTACGACTAGCGGAGGAGCAGTACTTC. Protein sequence: CASSLRLAEEQYF.

This chain connects TRBV7-8 to TRBJ2-5; TRBD1 might be the D (5 bases). The CDR3 runs 15 residues. Trimming took off 3 bases at V and 2 bases at J, with 13 bases between the two ends. Germline V gene data show CDR1 as SGHVS and CDR2 as FQNEAQ. CDR3 sequence (DNA): TGTGCCAGCAGCTTCATCGTTGACAGACAAGAGACCCAGTACTTC. Protein product: CASSFIVDRQETQYF.

This clonotype came up a few times. The chain links TRBV5-1 to TRBJ2-7; unclear D gene. With 3 bases removed from V and 3 bases from J, the gap between germline ends came to 4 bases. In germline, CDR1 is SGHRS, CDR2 YFSETQ. This CDR3 has 11 amino acids. The CDR3, as DNA: TGCGCCAGCAGCTGGAACTACGAGCAGTACTTC. Its translation is CASSWNYEQYF.